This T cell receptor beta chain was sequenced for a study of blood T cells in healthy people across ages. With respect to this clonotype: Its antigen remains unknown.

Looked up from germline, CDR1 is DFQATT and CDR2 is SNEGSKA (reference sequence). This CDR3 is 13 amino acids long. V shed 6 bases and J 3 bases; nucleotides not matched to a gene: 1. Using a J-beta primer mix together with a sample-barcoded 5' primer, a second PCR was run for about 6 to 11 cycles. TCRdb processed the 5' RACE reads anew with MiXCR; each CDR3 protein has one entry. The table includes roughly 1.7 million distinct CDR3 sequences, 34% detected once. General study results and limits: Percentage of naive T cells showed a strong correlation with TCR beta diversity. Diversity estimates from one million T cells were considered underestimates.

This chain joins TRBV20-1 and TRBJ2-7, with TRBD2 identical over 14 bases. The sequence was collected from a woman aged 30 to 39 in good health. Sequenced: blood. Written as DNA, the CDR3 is TGCAGTGCAGGGACTAGCGGGGGCTACGAGCAGTACTTC. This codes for CSAGTSGGYEQYF.